Following are 32 T cell receptor beta chains from one sample sequenced in a study of blood T cell repertoires in COVID-19. The assay was immunoSEQ multiplex PCR, and TCRdb's table has in-frame clones only and misses some. The data show a few hundred thousand clones, approximately 87% seen once. Sequencing used peripheral blood. The receptors were sampled from a woman between 50 and 59 years old with acute or convalescent COVID-19.

This chain links TRBV18 with TRBJ1-1; D remains unclear. The length of the CDR3 is 14 residues. Germline lookup yields CDR1 KGHSH and CDR2 LQKENI. Trimming took off 2 bases at V and 2 bases at J, with 9 bases between the two ends. The CDR3 nucleotides are TGTGCCAGCTCACCAATCCGACTTAACACTGAAGCTTTCTTT. It translates to CASSPIRLNTEAFF.

This sequence joins TRBV9 and TRBJ2-3; 8 bases are a match to TRBD1. This CDR3 has 13 residues. From germline, CDR1 is SGDLS and CDR2 YYNGEE. V shed 4 bases and J 3 bases; nucleotides not matched to a gene: 1. The CDR3, as DNA: TGTGCCAGCAGCTGGACAGGGACAGATACGCAGTATTTT. Protein sequence: CASSWTGTDTQYF.

This chain joins TRBV7-9 and TRBJ2-7; D gene uncertain. With 1 base removed from V and 4 bases from J, the gap between germline ends came to 11 bases. Germline CDR1 SEHNR, CDR2 FQNEAQ (reference sequence). The CDR3 contains 14 residues. CDR3 DNA: TGTGCCAGCAGCTTAGGCGAACTAAATTACGAGCAGTACTTC. Translated: CASSLGELNYEQYF.

The rearrangement links TRBV3-1 (or the pseudogene TRBV3-2) to TRBJ1-1, with D possibly matching TRBD1 (5 bases). The CDR3 totals 14 residues. The V end lost 3 bases, the J end lost 1 base, and 9 bases lay between the germline ends. Germline assignment: CDR1 LGHDT and CDR2 YNNKEL (reference sequence). The CDR3: CASSHSQGNTEAFF. CDR3 DNA sequence: TGTGCCAGCAGCCATTCGCAGGGGAACACTGAAGCTTTCTTT.

V usage is TRBV18 and J usage is TRBJ1-4, with D tentatively TRBD1 (6 bases). The CDR3 is 14 amino acids. Germline V gene lookup returns CDR1 KGHSH and CDR2 LQKENI. V was cut by 6 bases and J by 7 bases, with 15 bases left in between. DNA for the CDR3: TGTGCCAGCTCGCCCGACAGGTTATCTGAAAAACTGTTTTTT. Translating gives CASSPDRLSEKLFF.

The table lists this clone with a few counts. The chain recombines TRBV5-1 with TRBJ2-1; TRBD2 matches at 14 bases. The CDR3 length is 17 residues. V shed 4 bases and J 8 bases; nucleotides not matched to a gene: 11. From germline, CDR1 is SGHRS and CDR2 YFSETQ. CDR3 in amino acids: CASSPPTSGRALDEQFF. CDR3 nucleotides: TGCGCCAGCAGCCCCCCGACTAGCGGGAGGGCCTTGGATGAGCAGTTCTTC.

The rearrangement links TRBV5-1 to TRBJ2-7, with 8 bases lining up with TRBD2. The CDR3 loop spans 15 amino acids. Germline V gene lookup returns CDR1 SGHRS and CDR2 YFSETQ. V was pared by 0 bases and J by 3 bases, with 5 bases of the junction left unmatched. In DNA form, the CDR3 reads TGCGCCAGCAGCTTGGGCAGCGGGAGCTTCTACGAGCAGTACTTC. It encodes CASSLGSGSFYEQYF.

The chain uses TRBV28 and TRBJ2-7; perhaps TRBD2 as D (5 bases). The CDR3 is 17 residues long. Trimming shortened V by 3 bases and J by 0 bases, and 18 bases separated the two germline ends. Germline V gene data show CDR1 as MDHEN and CDR2 as SYDVKM. DNA of the CDR3: TGTGCCAGCAGTTTGCCGGGGAGTGGCACTTTCTCCTACGAGCAGTACTTC. Protein product: CASSLPGSGTFSYEQYF.

V usage is TRBV6-5 and J usage is TRBJ1-5; D is unclear. The CDR3 contains 13 residues. CDR1 and CDR2 from the germline V gene are MNHEY and SVGAGI. V lost 4 bases to trimming and J lost 7 bases, with 11 bases between them. The CDR3 DNA is TGTGCCAGCAGTTGGGCAAGTCACCAGCCCCAGCATTTT. Protein: CASSWASHQPQHF.

This clone came up once. J is TRBJ1-3 and V is TRBV4-3, with 7 bases identical to TRBD1. Germline V lookup: CDR1 LGHNA, CDR2 YSLEER. After removal of 1 base from V and 0 bases from J, the junction contained 6 bases not matched to a gene. This CDR3 comprises 17 residues. The DNA of the CDR3 is TGCGCCAGCAGCCAAGCCAGGGGGGCCTTCTCTGGAAACACCATATATTTT. As protein: CASSQARGAFSGNTIYF.

The CDR3 DNA is TGTGCCAGCAGCCCCGGGTCGGAAGGTTCACCCCTCCACTTT. Encoded protein: CASSPGSEGSPLHF. The V and J genes are TRBV6-5 and TRBJ1-6; D uncertain. The length of the CDR3 is 14 residues. The germline gives CDR1 MNHEY, CDR2 SVGAGI. V lost 6 bases to trimming and J lost 9 bases, with 15 bases between them.

The CDR3 sequence: CASSPRGGTSGVSDTQYF. In DNA, the CDR3 is TGTGCCAGCAGCCCCCGGGGCGGGACTAGCGGGGTATCAGATACGCAGTATTTT. The chain employs TRBV9 and TRBJ2-3, with 13 bases fitting TRBD2. V lost 4 bases to trimming and J lost 4 bases; unmatched junction nucleotides: 12. This CDR3 has 18 amino acids. Germline assignment: CDR1 SGDLS and CDR2 YYNGEE.

J is TRBJ1-6 and V is TRBV2; no reliable D call. Germline V lookup: CDR1 SNHLY, CDR2 FYNNEI. This CDR3 has 13 amino acids. V lost 10 bases and J lost 6, with 13 bases in between. The CDR3 bases are TGTGCCATTACCACTGGCGGTAATTCACCCCTCCACTTT. It codes for CAITTGGNSPLHF.

In this sample, this clone turned up once. The chain has TRBV28 and TRBJ2-7; maybe TRBD2 (5 bases). The CDR3 contains 15 residues. V was cut by 2 bases and J by 4 bases, with 15 bases left in between. Germline CDR1 and CDR2: MDHEN and SYDVKM. This chain's CDR3 is CASSLGPADLYEQYF. In nucleotides, the CDR3 is TGTGCCAGCAGTTTAGGGCCAGCGGACCTTTACGAGCAGTACTTC. The complete variable domain, with remaining parts taken from reference TRBV28 and TRBJ2-7, reads DVKVTQSSRYLVKRTGEKVFLECVQDMDHENMFWYRQDPGLGLRLIYFSYDVKMKEKGDIPEGYSVSREKKERFSLILESASTNQTSMYLCASSLGPADLYEQYFGPGTRLTVT.

The rearrangement uses TRBV18 and TRBJ2-1; 7 nucleotides align to TRBD1. CDR1 and CDR2 (germline): KGHSH, LQKENI. With V trimmed by 0 bases and J by 2 bases, 7 bases remained unmatched. The CDR3 has 17 amino acids. The CDR3 coding sequence is TGTGCCAGCTCACCACCCGTGGGAGACAGGGCCTACAATGAGCAGTTCTTC. It yields the protein CASSPPVGDRAYNEQFF.

The chain has TRBV29-1 and TRBJ2-5; a weak D match, TRBD2 (5 bases). Germline V gene sequence: CDR1 SQVTM, CDR2 ANQGSEA. Trimming stripped 4 bases from V and 5 bases from J, with 11 bases between. This CDR3 is built from 12 residues. This CDR3 is CSVGRPGETQYF. CDR3 nucleotide sequence: TGCAGCGTTGGACGGCCGGGGGAGACCCAGTACTTC.

The chain couples TRBV3-1 (or the pseudogene TRBV3-2) to TRBJ2-7; no reliable D call. CDR1 LGHDT and CDR2 YNNKEL come from the germline V gene (reference sequence). CDR3 length: 13 residues. The V gene lost 4 bases and the J gene lost 4 bases, with 11 bases spanning the gap. The CDR3 DNA reads TGTGCCAGCAGCCCCCTTGCCAGATACGAGCAGTACTTC. Residues: CASSPLARYEQYF.

The V call is TRBV28, the J call TRBJ1-2; D call uncertain. The germline gives CDR1 MDHEN, CDR2 SYDVKM. V shed 5 bases and J shed 8 bases, with 12 bases lying between them. The CDR3 sequence is 12 residues long. This CDR3 is CASSPPVEGYTF. For the CDR3, the DNA is TGTGCCAGCAGTCCCCCGGTAGAGGGCTACACCTTC.

J is TRBJ2-1 and V is TRBV2, with 10 bases that match TRBD2. From germline, CDR1 is SNHLY and CDR2 FYNNEI. Germline trimming cut 3 bases from V and 2 bases from J; bases unmatched to any gene: 7. The CDR3 sequence is 17 residues long. The CDR3 spells CASSDRAGTSAYNEQFF. CDR3 nucleotides: TGTGCCAGCAGTGATCGGGCCGGGACTAGCGCCTACAATGAGCAGTTCTTC.

The rearrangement uses TRBV2 and TRBJ2-7; 8 bases are a match to TRBD2. Germline V CDR1 and CDR2: SNHLY, FYNNEI. The CDR3 extends over 14 amino acids. V shed 1 base, J shed 4 bases, and the junction held 3 bases outside the gene matches. CDR3 residues: CASSEGRGGYEQYF. The CDR3 DNA reads as TGTGCCAGCAGTGAAGGCCGGGGGGGGTACGAGCAGTACTTC.

The rearrangement joins TRBV18 to TRBJ2-7; TRBD2 agrees at 7 bases. The CDR3 runs 15 residues. The trim removed 6 bases at V and 4 bases at J, leaving 12 bases unmatched. Looked up from germline, CDR1 is KGHSH and CDR2 is LQKENI. The CDR3 DNA follows: TGTGCCAGCTCGCCTGCGGCGGGAGTCGAGTACGAGCAGTACTTC. This translates into CASSPAAGVEYEQYF. The full variable domain, in which reference TRBV18 and TRBJ2-7 provide the parts outside the CDR3, is NAGVMQNPRHLVRRRGQEARLRCSPMKGHSHVYWYRQLPEEGLKFMVYLQKENIIDESGMPKERFSAEFPKEGPSILRIQQVVRGDSAAYFCASSPAAGVEYEQYFGPGTRLTVT.

This chain joins TRBV5-4 and TRBJ1-6; the D gene is possibly TRBD1 (5 bases). Germline-derived CDR1 and CDR2 are SGHNT and YYREEE (reference sequence). The length of the CDR3 is 15 residues. V gave up 4 bases and J gave up 10 bases, with 18 bases separating them. The CDR3 protein is CASSPQVGGGSPLHF. The CDR3 DNA reads as TGTGCCAGCAGCCCGCAAGTTGGGGGGGGGTCACCCCTCCACTTT. Filled out from reference TRBV5-4 and TRBJ1-6, the complete variable domain reads ETGVTQSPTHLIKTRGQQVTLRCSSQSGHNTVSWYQQALGQGPQFIFQYYREEENGRGNFPPRFSGLQFPNYSSELNVNALELDDSALYLCASSPQVGGGSPLHFGNGTRLTVT.

V and J are TRBV7-9 and TRBJ1-1; D remains ambiguous. This CDR3 contains 13 residues. Trimming removed 4 bases at V and 7 bases at J, with 13 bases between. Germline V CDR1 and CDR2: SEHNR, FQNEAQ (reference sequence). CDR3 region: CASSSASGGEAFF. The CDR3 DNA reads as TGTGCCAGCAGCTCGGCAAGTGGCGGTGAAGCTTTCTTT.

The chain uses TRBV7-8 and TRBJ2-1; TRBD2 matches 15 bases. The CDR3 consists of 18 residues. Germline-derived CDR1 and CDR2 are SGHVS and FQNEAQ. The J segment lost 0 bases and the V segment lost 5 bases, leaving 5 bases of the junction unmatched. The DNA of the CDR3 is TGTGCCAGCAGCCTGGGACTAGCGGGAGGTAGCTCCTACAATGAGCAGTTCTTC. Its protein is CASSLGLAGGSSYNEQFF.

The chain recombines TRBV6-4 with TRBJ2-2; 7 bases match TRBD2. The CDR3 spans 14 residues. J gave up 3 bases and V 2 bases, and 0 bases lay outside the gene matches. Germline CDR1 reads MRHNA; CDR2 reads SNTAGT. The CDR3 sequence: CASSDGGDTGELFF. In nucleotides, the CDR3 is TGTGCCAGCAGTGACGGGGGGGACACCGGGGAGCTGTTTTTT.

The rearrangement links TRBV12-3 or TRBV12-4 to TRBJ1-2, with 8 nucleotides matching TRBD1. The CDR3 has 13 residues. V was pared by 11 bases and J by 0 bases, with 5 bases of the junction left unmatched. CDR3 residues: CASWDRTNYGYTF. CDR3 nucleotides: TGTGCCTCTTGGGACAGGACTAACTATGGCTACACCTTC.

This chain connects TRBV3-1 (or the pseudogene TRBV3-2) to TRBJ2-3; D uncertain. Trimming removed 0 bases from V and 11 bases from J, with 12 bases in between. This CDR3 has 13 residues. Per germline, CDR1 LGHDT and CDR2 YNNKEL (reference sequence). The CDR3 DNA reads as TGTGCCAGCAGCCAAGATGCAACTTGGTGGCAGTATTTT. Its translation is CASSQDATWWQYF.

The V call is TRBV27, the J call TRBJ2-1; 8 positions match TRBD2. Germline values: CDR1 MNHEY, CDR2 SMNVEV (reference sequence). The ends lost 5 bases at V and 8 bases at J; junction bases unmatched: 14. There are 16 residues in the CDR3. In DNA, the CDR3 is TGTGCCAGCAGTCCCCATGCCGGGAGGGCCTCTGATGAGCAGTTCTTC. Translating gives CASSPHAGRASDEQFF.

This rearrangement joins TRBV5-1 to TRBJ2-2; D is uncertain. V was pared by 0 bases and J by 6 bases, with 15 bases between. Germline CDR1 reads SGHRS; CDR2 reads YFSETQ. CDR3 length: 16 residues. The DNA for the CDR3 is TGCGCCAGCAGCTTGGTGTCACAGTCCCCCCCCGGGGAGCTGTTTTTT. Translated, it gives CASSLVSQSPPGELFF.

The V call is TRBV6-4, the J call TRBJ1-1, with 9 bases that match TRBD1. V gave up 3 bases and J gave up 8 bases; unmatched junction bases: 7. Germline V gives CDR1 MRHNA, CDR2 SNTAGT. The CDR3 loop spans 14 amino acids. The DNA of the CDR3 is TGTGCCAGCAGTGAGGAAAGACAGGGGGAAGAAGCTTTCTTT. The encoded protein is CASSEERQGEEAFF.

The CDR3: CASSQEVDFGETQYF. The CDR3 bases are TGTGCCAGCAGCCAAGAGGTAGACTTTGGGGAGACCCAGTACTTC. The J gene is TRBJ2-5, the V gene TRBV16, with D hard to call. Trimming shortened V by 2 bases and J by 5 bases, and 15 bases separated the two germline ends. The germline V gene has CDR1 KGHSY and CDR2 FQNENV. This CDR3 is built from 15 residues.

This clone was picked up one time. The rearrangement links TRBV9 to TRBJ1-6; 12 bases are a match to TRBD1. Germline-derived CDR1 and CDR2 are SGDLS and YYNGEE. The V segment lost 3 bases and the J segment 11 bases; nucleotides outside the gene matches: 9. This CDR3 is built from 16 residues. The CDR3 sequence is CASSAGTGGAGTPLHF. DNA for the CDR3: TGTGCCAGCAGCGCCGGGACAGGGGGCGCCGGGACACCCCTCCACTTT.